The next 7 T cell receptor beta chains were all read from a single sample in a study of cytomegalovirus exposure and HLA in healthy donors. The PCR made use of 60 Vbeta and 13 Jbeta primers. Measured with immunoSEQ multiplex PCR; TCRdb has only the in-frame clones, and not every one. Here the sample spans a few hundred thousand clones, around 90% being singletons. The sequenced material came from PBMCs. These receptors all stem from a girl aged 2-10 years in good health and CMV-seronegative.

The rearrangement joins TRBV28 to TRBJ1-1; tentatively, D is TRBD1 (5 bases). Germline V lookup: CDR1 MDHEN, CDR2 SYDVKM. CDR3 length equals 18 residues. Trimming pared 1 base from V and 2 bases from J, leaving 20 bases between. DNA for the CDR3: TGTGCCAGCAGTTTATTAGGGGCCGGGCAGAGCCTTAACACTGAAGCTTTCTTT. Translated: CASSLLGAGQSLNTEAFF.

The chain uses TRBV27 and TRBJ1-1, with 8 bases identical to TRBD1. CDR3 size: 14 residues. V dropped 5 bases and J dropped 3; count of bases not matched to a gene: 5. Germline-derived CDR1 and CDR2 are MNHEY and SMNVEV (reference sequence). The CDR3 bases are TGTGCCAGCAGTCGACAGGGGAGAGACACTGAAGCTTTCTTT. Its protein product is CASSRQGRDTEAFF.

V and J are TRBV27 and TRBJ2-1; 8 nucleotides align to TRBD2. The germline V gene has CDR1 MNHEY and CDR2 SMNVEV (reference sequence). V was clipped by 0 bases and J by 0 bases; unmatched bases: 1. This CDR3 is 16 amino acids long. The CDR3 sequence is CASSLSSGSSYNEQFF. The CDR3 DNA follows: TGTGCCAGCAGTTTATCGAGCGGGAGCTCCTACAATGAGCAGTTCTTC.

This chain uses TRBV27 with TRBJ2-7; D is perhaps TRBD2 (5 bases). This CDR3 has 15 residues. Germline CDR1 MNHEY, CDR2 SMNVEV (reference sequence). V was pared by 6 bases and J by 4 bases, with 19 bases between. The CDR3 sequence is CASSRATNSKYEQYF. In nucleotides, the CDR3 is TGTGCCAGCAGCCGGGCGACTAACTCAAAATACGAGCAGTACTTC.

This chain uses TRBV5-1 with TRBJ2-1; TRBD1 matches 7 bases. The CDR3 contains 15 residues. From germline, CDR1 is SGHRS and CDR2 YFSETQ. The V segment lost 4 bases and the J segment 5 bases; nucleotides outside the gene matches: 9. CDR3: CASSHRRGLDNEQFF. The DNA of the CDR3 is TGCGCCAGCAGCCACCGCAGGGGGTTGGACAATGAGCAGTTCTTC.

This sequence joins TRBV30 and TRBJ2-1, with D unresolved. V lost 1 base, J lost 10 bases, and 8 bases lay in between. Germline CDR1 GTSNPN, CDR2 SVGIG (reference sequence). The CDR3 totals 11 residues. Here the CDR3 reads CAWSGLEEQFF. CDR3 DNA sequence: TGTGCCTGGAGTGGTCTGGAGGAGCAGTTCTTC.

This chain links TRBV6-5 with TRBJ2-1; TRBD2 agrees at 10 bases. The CDR3 runs 16 residues. J gave up 3 bases and V 0 bases, and 2 bases lay outside the gene matches. Germline V gene lookup returns CDR1 MNHEY and CDR2 SVGAGI. The CDR3 sequence is CASSYSASGSYNEQFF. CDR3 nucleotides: TGTGCCAGCAGTTACTCCGCTAGCGGGAGCTACAATGAGCAGTTCTTC.